This T cell receptor beta chain comes out of a study of T cells expressing NK-cell markers. About the research overall: Sorted T-cell subsets CD3+CD56+NKG2C+, CD3+CD56+NKG2C- and CD3+CD56-NKG2C+ were TCR beta-sequenced.

No DNA is given; TCRdb re-called the 5' RACE reads and lists each CDR3 protein once. The data show about 460,000 distinct CDR3 sequences, and the top ten clones hold around 1.4%. CDR1 SGHRS and CDR2 YFSETQ come from the germline V gene. The CDR3 is 15 amino acids. The sample taken for sequencing was blood T cells: a sorted CD56 or NKG2C T cell subset, CD4+ or CD8+ T cells, or bulk PBMC T cells (not recorded which). The chain links TRBV5-1 to TRBJ2-1; the D call from TCRdb, TRBD1, cannot be confirmed without DNA. The clonotype comes from a woman aged 50 to 60 in good health. The CDR3 loop is CASSWGDRDRNEQFF.